These T cell receptor beta chains were read from a single sample in a study of T cell responses to AZD1222 COVID-19 vaccine. The repertoire was sequenced with immunoSEQ multiplex PCR; TCRdb's copy has only in-frame clones and lacks some. The profile shows about 72,000 clones, 87% of them singletons. The source was peripheral blood, collected on day 0 of AZD1222 vaccination. These receptors came from an adult in good health. The CDR3 runs from the conserved cysteine through the conserved F or W. D genes are given only for firm matches. Clone size is shown for a subset of rows, as once, few, many or a class of expanded clone.

>-|TRBV30|-|TRBJ1-2
CAWSVGRAYGYTF
TGTGCCTGGAGTGTAGGCAGGGCCTATGGCTACACCTTC
>few|TRBV6-2/TRBV6-3|TRBD1|TRBJ1-1
CASSYSRQGEVGAFF
TGTGCCAGCAGTTACTCGAGACAGGGAGAGGTAGGAGCTTTCTTT
>-|TRBV9|TRBD1|TRBJ1-4
CASSATGANEKLFF
TGTGCCAGCAGCGCCACAGGGGCGAACGAAAAACTGTTTTTT
>-|TRBV5-1|TRBD1|TRBJ1-2
CASSPGQGSYGYTF
TGCGCCAGCAGCCCGGGACAGGGAAGTTATGGCTACACCTTC
>once|TRBV5-1|-|TRBJ1-4
CASSLDFPGGEKLFF
TGCGCCAGCAGCTTGGATTTTCCGGGGGGTGAAAAACTGTTTTTT
>-|TRBV2|-|TRBJ1-1
CASMWDGNTEAFF
TGTGCCAGCATGTGGGATGGGAACACTGAAGCTTTCTTT
>-|TRBV5-1|-|TRBJ1-2
CASSLDGNYGYTF
TGCGCCAGCAGCTTGGACGGGAACTATGGCTACACCTTC
>-|TRBV7-2|-|TRBJ1-3
CASTLDSLNTIYF
TGTGCCAGCACCCTGGATAGCCTAAACACCATATATTTT
>few|TRBV28|-|TRBJ1-6
CASSLSGGRAPLHF
TGTGCCAGCAGTTTATCTGGGGGTAGGGCACCCCTCCACTTT
>-|TRBV5-1|TRBD1|TRBJ2-7
CASNRDSSSSYEQYF
TGCGCCAGCAACAGGGACAGCTCCAGCTCCTACGAGCAGTACTTC
>-|TRBV19|-|TRBJ1-4
CASKRDTTNEKLFF
TGTGCCAGTAAAAGGGATACGACTAATGAAAAACTGTTTTTT
>-|TRBV29-1|-|TRBJ1-3
CSVDVRNTIYF
TGCAGCGTGGACGTCCGAAACACCATATATTTT
>-|TRBV9|-|TRBJ1-3
CASSPFSGNTIYF
TGTGCCAGCAGCCCATTTTCTGGAAACACCATATATTTT
>-|TRBV5-1|-|TRBJ1-6
CASSVLGASPLHF
TGCGCCAGCAGCGTTCTAGGGGCTTCACCCCTCCACTTT
>-|TRBV4-1|-|TRBJ1-1
CASSLESTGVNTEAFF
TGCGCCAGCAGCCTTGAGTCGACAGGAGTCAACACTGAAGCTTTCTTT
>-|TRBV28|-|TRBJ1-1
CAIQITPSEAFF
TGTGCCATCCAGATTACACCTAGTGAAGCTTTCTTT
>-|TRBV7-6|TRBD1|TRBJ1-2
CASSLAQTGFYGYTF
TGTGCCAGCAGCTTAGCGCAGACAGGGTTCTATGGCTACACCTTC
>once|TRBV19|-|TRBJ1-6
CASSSGNYNSPLHF
-
>-|TRBV11-3|-|TRBJ2-3
CASSPPGKDTQYF
TGTGCCAGCAGCCCTCCGGGGAAAGATACGCAGTATTTT